These 9 T cell receptor beta chains were sequenced from one sample in a study of monozygotic twins with inflammatory bowel disease. TCRdb re-called the 5' RACE reads; every CDR3 protein appears as one record, without DNA. There are around 140,000 distinct CDR3 sequences in the sample, with 0.95% to 1.5% held by the top ten. The source material was blood. The receptors were sampled from a human donor with ulcerative colitis or Crohn's disease, or a healthy co-twin of an affected twin (not recorded which).

This chain links TRBV29-1 with TRBJ1-1; the D call from TCRdb, TRBD1, cannot be confirmed without DNA. The CDR3 has 12 residues. Germline V gene sequence: CDR1 SQVTM, CDR2 ANQGSEA. CDR3 sequence reads: CSGARVVTEAFF. Together with reference TRBV29-1 and TRBJ1-1, the CDR3 gives the full variable domain: SAVISQKPSRDICQRGTSLTIQCQVDSQVTMMFWYRQQPGQSLTLIATANQGSEATYESGFVIDKFPISRPNLTFSTLTVSNMSPEDSSIYLCSGARVVTEAFFGQGTRLTVV.

The chain couples TRBV5-1 to TRBJ1-4; lacking DNA, the TRBD1 call made by TCRdb goes unchecked. The CDR3 is 14 residues long. Germline V CDR1 and CDR2: SGHRS, YFSETQ. The CDR3 spells CASSFDTGNEKLFF. The full variable domain, in which reference TRBV5-1 and TRBJ1-4 provide the parts outside the CDR3, is KAGVTQTPRYLIKTRGQQVTLSCSPISGHRSVSWYQQTPGQGLQFLFEYFSETQRNKGNFPGRFSGRQFSNSRSEMNVSTLELGDSALYLCASSFDTGNEKLFFGSGTQLSVL.

J is TRBJ2-7 and V is TRBV19; the D gene TCRdb calls, TRBD1, cannot be checked with no DNA. In germline, CDR1 is LNHDA, CDR2 SQIVND (reference sequence). The CDR3 covers 11 residues. The CDR3: CAPQGRDEQYF.

The gene calls are TRBV20-1 and TRBJ2-3. CDR1 DFQATT and CDR2 SNEGSKA come from the germline V gene (reference sequence). This CDR3 contains 13 residues. CDR3 residues: CSAFDTSTDTRYF.

The genes are TRBV9 and TRBJ2-2; TCRdb designates TRBD2, a call that cannot be tested without DNA. This CDR3 region has 14 residues. Per the germline V gene, CDR1 is SGDLS and CDR2 is YYNGEE. The chain's CDR3 is CASQAGGYTGELFF.

The rearrangement links TRBV4-2 to TRBJ2-2; the D gene TCRdb calls, TRBD1, cannot be checked with no DNA. CDR1 LGHNA and CDR2 YNFKEQ come from the germline V gene. CDR3 size: 13 residues. CDR3 region: CAGGRANTGELFF.

The chain is built from TRBV7-2 and TRBJ2-3; TCRdb outputs TRBD2, but without DNA this stays unchecked. Germline CDR1 is SGHTA and CDR2 is FQGNSA. The CDR3 contains 15 residues. CDR3 region: CASTIPSGSSDTQYF.

The chain carries TRBV20-1 and TRBJ2-3; TCRdb lists TRBD2, though no DNA is available to test this call. Per the germline V gene, CDR1 is DFQATT and CDR2 is SNEGSKA (reference sequence). The CDR3 spans 15 residues. CDR3 amino acids: CSAEGLAGGTDTQYF.

V and J are TRBV7-2 and TRBJ2-5. Germline values: CDR1 SGHTA, CDR2 FQGNSA. CDR3 length: 15 residues. The CDR3 is CASSLDQGYQETQYF.